This TCR beta chain was retrieved from a study of breast tumors, draining lymph nodes, adjacent tissues. The CDR3 spans 15 residues. With 6 bases clipped from V and 1 base from J, the junction kept 4 bases outside the gene matches. TCRdb redid the calling of the multiplex PCR reads with MiXCR, one entry per CDR3 protein. This sample has under 35,000 distinct CDR3 sequences, with approximately 63% found just once. V is TRBV12-3 or TRBV12-4 and J is TRBJ2-3; TRBD1 aligns across 10 bases. This TCR came from a female donor with breast cancer. Some clones in this sample may be carry-over from other donors' samples. The sequenced sample consisted of breast tumor tissue. The CDR3 region is CASRTGTGGTDTQYF. The CDR3 DNA reads TGTGCCAGCAGGACCGGGACAGGGGGCACAGATACGCAGTATTTT.